This TCR beta chain was found in a study of blood T cell repertoires in COVID-19. Turning to the study itself: The United States, Italy and Spain provided the acute and convalescent COVID-19 samples. The cDNA or gDNA used as material had been derived from T cells, B-cell-depleted T cells, or PBMCs.

Recruitment covered roughly 22 US areas and drew participants whose ages spanned roughly 18 to 89 years. Cohort allocation depended upon clinical history that participants reported. Trimming took 8 bases from V and 2 from J, leaving 15 bases between them. Germline V gives CDR1 SNHLY, CDR2 FYNNEI. The CDR3 has 15 amino acids. Produced via immunoSEQ multiplex PCR; TCRdb's table is partial and in-frame only. The data show around 330,000 clones, 89% seen once. The sequence derives from a woman aged 40-49 years who had recovered from COVID-19. Sequencing was performed on PBMCs or T cells enriched from blood (not recorded which). The chain links TRBV2 to TRBJ1-4, with D perhaps TRBD1 (6 bases). CDR3 loop: CASFPTGPTNEKLFF. CDR3 coding DNA: TGTGCCAGCTTCCCTACAGGGCCCACTAATGAAAAACTGTTTTTT. The full variable domain, completed using reference TRBV2 and TRBJ1-4, is EPEVTQTPSHQVTQMGQEVILRCVPISNHLYFYWYRQILGQKVEFLVSFYNNEISEKSEIFDDQFSVERPDGSNFTLKIRSTKLEDSAMYFCASFPTGPTNEKLFFGSGTQLSVL.